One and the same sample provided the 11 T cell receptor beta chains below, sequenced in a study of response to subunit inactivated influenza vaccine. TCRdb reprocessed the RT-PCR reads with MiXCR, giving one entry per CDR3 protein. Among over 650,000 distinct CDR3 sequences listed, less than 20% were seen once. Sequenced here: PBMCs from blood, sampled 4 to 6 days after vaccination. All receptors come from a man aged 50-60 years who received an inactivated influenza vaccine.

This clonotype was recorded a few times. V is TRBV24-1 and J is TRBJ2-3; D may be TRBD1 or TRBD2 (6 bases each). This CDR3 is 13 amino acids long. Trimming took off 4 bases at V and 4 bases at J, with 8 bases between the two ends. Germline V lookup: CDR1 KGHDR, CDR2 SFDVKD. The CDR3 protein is CATSDGGPDTQYF. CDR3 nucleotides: TGTGCCACCAGTGACGGGGGCCCAGATACGCAGTATTTT.

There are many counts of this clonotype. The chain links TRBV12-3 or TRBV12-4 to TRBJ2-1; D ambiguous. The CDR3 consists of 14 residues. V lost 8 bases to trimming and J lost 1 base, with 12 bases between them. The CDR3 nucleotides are TGTGCCAGCTCTAGGAGATTGTCCTACAATGAGCAGTTCTTC. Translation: CASSRRLSYNEQFF.

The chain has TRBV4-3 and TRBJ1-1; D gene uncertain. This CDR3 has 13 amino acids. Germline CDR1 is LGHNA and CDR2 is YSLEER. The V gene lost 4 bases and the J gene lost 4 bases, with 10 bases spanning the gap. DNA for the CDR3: TGCGCCAGCAGCCGACGGGAAAGCACTGAAGCTTTCTTT. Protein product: CASSRRESTEAFF.

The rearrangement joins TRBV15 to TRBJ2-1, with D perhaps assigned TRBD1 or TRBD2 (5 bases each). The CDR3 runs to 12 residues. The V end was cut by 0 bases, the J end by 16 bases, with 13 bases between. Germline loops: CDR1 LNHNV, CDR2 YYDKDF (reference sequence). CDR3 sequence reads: CATSRDRGRHFF. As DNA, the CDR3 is TGTGCCACCAGCAGAGATAGGGGACGCCATTTCTTC.

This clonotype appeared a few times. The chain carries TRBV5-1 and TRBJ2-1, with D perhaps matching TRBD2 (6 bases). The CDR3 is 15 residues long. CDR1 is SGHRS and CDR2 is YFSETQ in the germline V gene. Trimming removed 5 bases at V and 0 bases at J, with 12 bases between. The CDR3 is CASSRRGGSYNEQFF. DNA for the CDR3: TGCGCCAGCAGTAGGCGGGGCGGCTCCTACAATGAGCAGTTCTTC. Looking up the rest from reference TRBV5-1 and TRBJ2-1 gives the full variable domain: KAGVTQTPRYLIKTRGQQVTLSCSPISGHRSVSWYQQTPGQGLQFLFEYFSETQRNKGNFPGRFSGRQFSNSRSEMNVSTLELGDSALYLCASSRRGGSYNEQFFGPGTRLTVL.

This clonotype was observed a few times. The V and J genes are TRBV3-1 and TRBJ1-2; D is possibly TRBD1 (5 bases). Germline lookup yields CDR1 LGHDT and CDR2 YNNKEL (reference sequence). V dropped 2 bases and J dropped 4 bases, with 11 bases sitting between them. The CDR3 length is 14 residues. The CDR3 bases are TGTGCCAGCAGCCAACGCGGACAAGTCTATGGCTACACCTTC. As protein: CASSQRGQVYGYTF.

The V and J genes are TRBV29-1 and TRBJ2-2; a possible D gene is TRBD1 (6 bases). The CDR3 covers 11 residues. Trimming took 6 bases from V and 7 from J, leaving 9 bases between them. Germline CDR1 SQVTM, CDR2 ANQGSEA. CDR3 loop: CSVQGNGELFF. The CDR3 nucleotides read TGCAGCGTCCAGGGGAACGGGGAGCTGTTTTTT.

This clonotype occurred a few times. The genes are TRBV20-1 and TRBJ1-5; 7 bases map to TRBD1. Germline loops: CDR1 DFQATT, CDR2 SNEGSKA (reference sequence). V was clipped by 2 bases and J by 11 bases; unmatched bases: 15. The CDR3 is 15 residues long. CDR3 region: CSARLMGGPGGAQHF. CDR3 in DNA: TGCAGTGCTAGATTGATGGGGGGACCAGGGGGGGCCCAGCATTTT.

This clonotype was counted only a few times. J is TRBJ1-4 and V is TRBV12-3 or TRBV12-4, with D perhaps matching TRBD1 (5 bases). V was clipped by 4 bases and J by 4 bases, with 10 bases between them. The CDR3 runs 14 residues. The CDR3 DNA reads TGTGCCAGCAGTTCTTCAGGGATTAATGAAAAACTGTTTTTT. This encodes CASSSSGINEKLFF.

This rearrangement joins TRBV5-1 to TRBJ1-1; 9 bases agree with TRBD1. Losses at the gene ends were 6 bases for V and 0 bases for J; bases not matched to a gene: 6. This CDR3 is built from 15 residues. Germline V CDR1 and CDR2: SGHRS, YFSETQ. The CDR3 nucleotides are TGCGCCAGCACCCCGGGACAGGGAATGAACACTGAAGCTTTCTTT. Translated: CASTPGQGMNTEAFF.

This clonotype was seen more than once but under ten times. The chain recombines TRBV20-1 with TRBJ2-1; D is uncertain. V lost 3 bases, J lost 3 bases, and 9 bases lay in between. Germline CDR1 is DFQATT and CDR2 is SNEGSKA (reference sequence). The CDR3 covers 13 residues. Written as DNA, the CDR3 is TGCAGTGCTAGCCTTTCAGTCTACAATGAGCAGTTCTTC. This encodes CSASLSVYNEQFF.